The following is a T cell receptor beta chain sequence with its context. Its antigen is currently unknown. Germline values: CDR1 SQVTM, CDR2 ANQGSEA. This CDR3 contains 12 residues. Trimming left V 4 bases short and J 6 bases short, with 9 bases between. This specimen comes from a study of cytomegalovirus exposure and HLA in healthy donors. Study-level results: The only immune exposure information that was available was CMV serostatus.

The primer mix had 60 Vbeta and 13 Jbeta primers. Clones were sequenced by immunoSEQ multiplex PCR, and TCRdb holds only the in-frame ones, with some missing. This repertoire shows about 130,000 clones, about 84% found once; its top ten account for 4%. Sequencing was carried out using PBMCs. This TCR was recovered from a man between 18 and 29 years old in good health and CMV-seropositive. The chain has TRBV29-1 and TRBJ2-2; possibly TRBD2 for D (6 bases). Written as DNA, the CDR3 is TGCAGCGTTGGAGGGAGGTCCGGGGAGCTGTTTTTT. This gives the protein CSVGGRSGELFF.